This TCR beta chain was sequenced in a study of blood T cell repertoires in COVID-19. The repertoire was sequenced with immunoSEQ multiplex PCR; TCRdb's copy has only in-frame clones and lacks some. The table shows under 200,000 clones, with approximately 87% occurring only once. J was trimmed by 1 base and V by 2 bases; bases with no gene match: 10. The CDR3 extends over 17 amino acids. This clone was picked up a small number of times. This chain joins TRBV23-1 and TRBJ1-1, with 7 bases aligning to TRBD1. TRBV23-1 falls under the ORF class, with uncertain function. The sequenced sample consisted of PBMCs or T cells enriched from blood (not recorded which). This receptor was identified in a woman aged 50 to 60 who had recovered from COVID-19. In DNA, the CDR3 is TGCGCCAGCAGTCAACCATCCACCGGGACAGAGAACACTGAAGCTTTCTTT. It codes for CASSQPSTGTENTEAFF.